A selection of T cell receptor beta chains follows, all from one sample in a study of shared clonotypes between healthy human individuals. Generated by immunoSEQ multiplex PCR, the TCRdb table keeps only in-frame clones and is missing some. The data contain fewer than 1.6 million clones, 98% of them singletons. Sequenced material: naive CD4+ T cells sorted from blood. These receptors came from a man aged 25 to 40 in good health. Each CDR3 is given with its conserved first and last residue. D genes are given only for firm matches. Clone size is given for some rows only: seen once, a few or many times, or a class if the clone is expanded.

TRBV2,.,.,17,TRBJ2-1,TGTGCCAGCAGTTTTTCCACCAGCGTGTCCTCCTACAATGAGCAGTTCTTC,CASSFSTSVSSYNEQFF
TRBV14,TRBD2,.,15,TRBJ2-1,TGTGCCAGCAGCCAATCCAGCGGGATTTACAATGAGCAGTTCTTC,CASSQSSGIYNEQFF
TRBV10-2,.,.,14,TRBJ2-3,TGCGCCAGCAGTGGAATAGGCGTTCCAGATACGCAGTATTTT,CASSGIGVPDTQYF
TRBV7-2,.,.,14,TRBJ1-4,TGTGCCAGCAGTCAAGGGCGAGGGAAGAAGAAACTGTTTTTT,CASSQGRGKKKLFF
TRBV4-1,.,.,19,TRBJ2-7,TGCGCCAGCAGCCAAGATTTCGGACTCATGGCTAGTCTTGAGTACGAGCAGTACTTC,CASSQDFGLMASLEYEQYF
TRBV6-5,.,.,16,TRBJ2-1,TGTGCCAGCAGCTACGGGGAACGGGACTTAACGGGCGAGCAGTTCTTC,CASSYGERDLTGEQFF
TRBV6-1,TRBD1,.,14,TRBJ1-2,TGTGCCAGCAGTATGACAGGGGAAGGCTATGGCTACACCTTC,CASSMTGEGYGYTF
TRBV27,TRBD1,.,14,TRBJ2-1,TGTGCCAGCAGTTCGGGACAGGGTGGCGATGAGCAGTTCTTC,CASSSGQGGDEQFF
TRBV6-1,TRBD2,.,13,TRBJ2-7,TGTGCCAGCAGGGCTAGCGGGAGTAGCGAGCAGTACTTC,CASRASGSSEQYF
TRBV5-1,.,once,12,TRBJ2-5,TGCGCCAGCAGCTTGAGTGGGGAGACCCAGTACTTC,CASSLSGETQYF
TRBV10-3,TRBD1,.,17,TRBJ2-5,TGTGCCATCAGTGGACTGGGAGAAGGGACAGGGGTGGAGACCCAGTACTTC,CAISGLGEGTGVETQYF
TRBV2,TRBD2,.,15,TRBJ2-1,TGTGCCAGCAGTTCGCTAGCGGGAGGGCCCCATGGGCAGTTCTTC,CASSSLAGGPHGQFF
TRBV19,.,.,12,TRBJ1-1,TGTGCCAGTATTTCGGGGCTTTCTGAAGCTTTCTTT,CASISGLSEAFF
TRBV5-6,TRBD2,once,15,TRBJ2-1,TGTGCCAGCGGACAACGTACTAGCGGGATCATTGAGCAGTTCTTC,CASGQRTSGIIEQFF
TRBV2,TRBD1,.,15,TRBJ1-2,TGTGCCAGCAGTGATGGGGACAGGGGAAACTATGGCTACACCTTC,CASSDGDRGNYGYTF
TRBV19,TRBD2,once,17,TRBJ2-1,TGTGCCAGTAGTATAGAAGCGGGAGCGGTAATTTTTGGTGAGCAGTTCTTC,CASSIEAGAVIFGEQFF
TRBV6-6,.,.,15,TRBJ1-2,TGTGCCAGCAGATCAGAGGGAGGAGCTAACTATGGCTACACCTTC,CASRSEGGANYGYTF
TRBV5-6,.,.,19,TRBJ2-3,TGTGCCAGCAGCTTCATCACTTTGGGGACTTCCTTAAGCACAGATACGCAGTATTTT,CASSFITLGTSLSTDTQYF
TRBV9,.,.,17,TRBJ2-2,TGTGCCAGCAGCGTAAACGTTTTGCACAGGGAGGCCGGGGAGCTGTTTTTT,CASSVNVLHREAGELFF
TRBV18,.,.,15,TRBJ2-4,TGTGCCAGCTCACCTTTCCGGGACAATAGTTACATTCAGTACTTC,CASSPFRDNSYIQYF
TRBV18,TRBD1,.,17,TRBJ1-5,TGTGCCAGCTCACCACGTACAGGGGTAGGTGGTGATCAGCCCCAGCATTTT,CASSPRTGVGGDQPQHF
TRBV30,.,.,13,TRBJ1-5,TGTGCCTGGAGTTTAGGGGTCAGCCAGCCCCAGCATTTT,CAWSLGVSQPQHF
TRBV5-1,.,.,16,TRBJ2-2,TGCGCCAGCAGCCCCATGAGCGTCCCAAACACCGGGGAGCTGTTTTTT,CASSPMSVPNTGELFF
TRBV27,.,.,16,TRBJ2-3,TGTGCCAGCAGTTTAGGGGCGGTAGGGGACACAGATACGCAGTATTTT,CASSLGAVGDTDTQYF
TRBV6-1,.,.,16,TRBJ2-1,TGTGCCAGCAGTGATATTGTAGGGGTATCCTACAATGAGCAGTTCTTC,CASSDIVGVSYNEQFF
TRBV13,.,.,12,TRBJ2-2,TGTGCCAGCAGCTTAGAGACGTCAACGCTGTTTTTT,CASSLETSTLFF
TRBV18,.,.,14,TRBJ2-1,TGTGCCAGCTCACCATTAAGCTCCTACAATGAGCAGTTCTTC,CASSPLSSYNEQFF